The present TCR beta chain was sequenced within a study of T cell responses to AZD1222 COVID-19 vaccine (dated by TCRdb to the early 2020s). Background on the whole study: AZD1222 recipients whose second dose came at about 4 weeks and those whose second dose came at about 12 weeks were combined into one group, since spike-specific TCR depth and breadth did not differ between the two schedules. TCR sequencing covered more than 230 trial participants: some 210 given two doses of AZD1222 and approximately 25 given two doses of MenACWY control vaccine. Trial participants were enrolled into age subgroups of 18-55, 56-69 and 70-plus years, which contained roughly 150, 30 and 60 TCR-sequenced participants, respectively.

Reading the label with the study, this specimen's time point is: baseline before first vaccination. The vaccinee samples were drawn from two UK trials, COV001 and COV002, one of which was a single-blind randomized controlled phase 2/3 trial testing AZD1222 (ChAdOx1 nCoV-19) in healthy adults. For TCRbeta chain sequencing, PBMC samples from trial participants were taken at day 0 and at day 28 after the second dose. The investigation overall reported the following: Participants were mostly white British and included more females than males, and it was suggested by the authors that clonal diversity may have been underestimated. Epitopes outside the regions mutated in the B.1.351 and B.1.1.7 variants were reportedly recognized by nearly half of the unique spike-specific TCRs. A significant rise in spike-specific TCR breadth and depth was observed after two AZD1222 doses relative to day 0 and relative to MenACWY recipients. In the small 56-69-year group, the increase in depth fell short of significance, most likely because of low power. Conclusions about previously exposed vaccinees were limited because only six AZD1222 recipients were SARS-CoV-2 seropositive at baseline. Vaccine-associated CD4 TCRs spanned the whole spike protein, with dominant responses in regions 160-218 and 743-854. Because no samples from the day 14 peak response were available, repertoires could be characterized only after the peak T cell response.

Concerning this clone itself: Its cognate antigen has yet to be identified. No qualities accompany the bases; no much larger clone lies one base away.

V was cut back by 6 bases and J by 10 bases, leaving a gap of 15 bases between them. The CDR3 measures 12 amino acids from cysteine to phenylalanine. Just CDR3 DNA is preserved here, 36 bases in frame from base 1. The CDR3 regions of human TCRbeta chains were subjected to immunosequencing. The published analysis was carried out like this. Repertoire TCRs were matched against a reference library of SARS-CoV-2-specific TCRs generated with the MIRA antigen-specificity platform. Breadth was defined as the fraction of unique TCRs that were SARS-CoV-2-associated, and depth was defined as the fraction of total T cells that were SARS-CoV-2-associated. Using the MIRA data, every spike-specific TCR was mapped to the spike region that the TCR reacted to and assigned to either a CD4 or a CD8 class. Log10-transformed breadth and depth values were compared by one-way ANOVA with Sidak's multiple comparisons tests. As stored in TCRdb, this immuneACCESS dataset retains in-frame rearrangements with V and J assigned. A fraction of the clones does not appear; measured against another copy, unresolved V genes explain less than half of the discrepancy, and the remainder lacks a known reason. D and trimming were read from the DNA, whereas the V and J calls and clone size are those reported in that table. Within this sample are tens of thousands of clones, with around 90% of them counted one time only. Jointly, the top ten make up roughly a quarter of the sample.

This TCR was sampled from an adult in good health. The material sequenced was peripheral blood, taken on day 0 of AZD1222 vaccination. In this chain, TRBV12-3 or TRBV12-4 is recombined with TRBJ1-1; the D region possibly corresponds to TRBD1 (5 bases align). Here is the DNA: TGTGCCAGCAGCCCACAGGCGGGTAGAGCTTTCTTT. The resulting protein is CASSPQAGRAFF.